These 27 T cell receptor beta chains were all obtained from the same sample, sequenced in a study of control samples from healthy donors and cancer patients. Clones were sequenced by immunoSEQ multiplex PCR, and TCRdb holds only the in-frame ones, with some missing. The sample carries roughly 12,000 clones, around 94% recorded once. Input material: PBMCs. The origin of the receptors is a man aged 65-85 years with head and neck cancer.

The chain combines TRBV5-6 with TRBJ2-3, with 10 bases lining up with TRBD1. Germline trimming cut 4 bases from V and 0 bases from J; bases unmatched to any gene: 2. The germline gives CDR1 SGHDT, CDR2 YYEEEE. This CDR3 has 15 amino acids. CDR3 protein: CASSRQGASTDTQYF. In nucleotides, the CDR3 is TGTGCCAGCAGCCGACAGGGGGCGAGCACAGATACGCAGTATTTT.

CDR3 sequence: CASSLQVDTQYF. CDR3 nucleotide sequence: TGTGCCAGCAGTCTACAAGTCGATACGCAGTATTTT. The chain links TRBV2 to TRBJ2-3; D gene uncertain. The V gene's germline CDR1 is SNHLY and CDR2 FYNNEI. Trimming pared 5 bases from V and 6 bases from J, leaving 9 bases between. The CDR3 sequence is 12 residues long.

V gene TRBV10-3 combines with J gene TRBJ2-7; D possibly corresponds to TRBD1 (6 bases). CDR3 length equals 15 residues. Germline V lookup: CDR1 ENHRY, CDR2 SYGVKD. V was shortened by 0 bases and J by 6 bases, with 15 bases between the two germline ends. The CDR3 protein is CAISESNRETSEQYF. For the CDR3, the DNA is TGTGCCATCAGTGAGTCTAACAGGGAAACGTCCGAGCAGTACTTC.

The rearrangement joins TRBV6-5 to TRBJ2-1; 10 nucleotides line up with TRBD2. The CDR3 has 15 amino acids. Germline V lookup: CDR1 MNHEY, CDR2 SVGAGI. Trimming took 7 bases from V and 1 from J; bases not matched to a gene: 4. CDR3 DNA: TGTGCCAGCATCAAACTAGCGGGATCCTACAATGAGCAGTTCTTC. Protein product: CASIKLAGSYNEQFF.

This chain's CDR3 is CASSSRGRKNIQYF. The CDR3 region has the DNA TGTGCCAGCAGCTCCAGGGGGCGGAAAAACATTCAGTACTTC. This chain uses TRBV5-8 with TRBJ2-4, with 8 bases lining up with TRBD1. This CDR3 spans 14 amino acids. The germline CDR1 and CDR2 sequences are SGHTS and YDEGEE. V dropped 3 bases and J dropped 4; count of bases not matched to a gene: 3.

This clone was recorded only once. The chain links TRBV5-6 to TRBJ1-1, with D perhaps TRBD1 (5 bases). Germline V lookup: CDR1 SGHDT, CDR2 YYEEEE. CDR3 length: 16 residues. Trimming stripped 0 bases from V and 1 base from J, with 13 bases between. CDR3 residues: CASSLAFRQGNTEAFF. For the CDR3, the DNA is TGTGCCAGCAGCTTGGCTTTTCGCCAGGGGAACACTGAAGCTTTCTTT.

The rearrangement uses TRBV2 and TRBJ2-3, with D possibly called TRBD1 or TRBD2 (6 bases each). Germline V CDR1 and CDR2: SNHLY, FYNNEI. There are 13 residues in the CDR3. V lost 5 bases, J lost 4 bases, and 10 bases lay in between. CDR3 amino acids: CASSHREADTQYF. For the CDR3, the DNA is TGTGCCAGCAGTCACAGGGAGGCAGATACGCAGTATTTT.

This clone was recorded only once. V and J are TRBV5-1 and TRBJ1-2; 11 nucleotides align to TRBD1. V was pared by 4 bases and J by 2 bases, with 7 bases of the junction left unmatched. Germline V gene data show CDR1 as SGHRS and CDR2 as YFSETQ. The CDR3 is made up of 16 amino acids. Written as DNA, the CDR3 is TGCGCCAGCAGCCACCAGGGGACAGGGGGGAACTATGGCTACACCTTC. Translation gives CASSHQGTGGNYGYTF.

This clone came up once. The J gene is TRBJ2-1, the V gene TRBV19; 8 positions match TRBD2. The J segment lost 1 base and the V segment lost 7 bases, leaving 3 bases of the junction unmatched. CDR3 size: 14 residues. Germline values: CDR1 LNHDA, CDR2 SQIVND (reference sequence). CDR3 sequence (DNA): TGTGCCAGTAACTCGGGAGGGTCCTACAATGAGCAGTTCTTC. It specifies CASNSGGSYNEQFF.

This chain connects TRBV19 to TRBJ2-7; D remains ambiguous. This CDR3 region has 14 residues. The germline V and J ends were trimmed by 3 bases and 0 bases, with 9 bases remaining between them. The germline CDR1 and CDR2 sequences are LNHDA and SQIVND (reference sequence). CDR3 coding DNA: TGTGCCAGTAGTATCCGCTCGGACTCCTACGAGCAGTACTTC. Translating it yields CASSIRSDSYEQYF.

In this sample, this clone turned up once. This chain links TRBV7-9 with TRBJ2-2; possible D gene TRBD2, 5 bases. V lost 5 bases to trimming and J lost 3 bases, with 13 bases between them. The length of the CDR3 is 15 residues. Germline CDR1 reads SEHNR; CDR2 reads FQNEAQ (reference sequence). The CDR3 spells CASSPRGLYTGELFF. The CDR3, as DNA: TGTGCCAGCAGCCCCCGAGGGTTATACACCGGGGAGCTGTTTTTT.

The table lists this clone with a count of one. The rearrangement uses TRBV18 and TRBJ2-7; possibly TRBD2 for D (6 bases). V gave up 4 bases and J gave up 2 bases, with 18 bases separating them. Germline V gives CDR1 KGHSH, CDR2 LQKENI. The CDR3 totals 16 residues. This chain's CDR3 is CASSHRLVDSTYEQYF. The CDR3 bases are TGTGCCAGCTCACACCGACTAGTAGACTCTACCTACGAGCAGTACTTC.

This rearrangement joins TRBV18 to TRBJ2-6, with 7 bases aligning to TRBD1. After removal of 5 bases from V and 3 bases from J, the junction contained 4 bases not matched to a gene. Germline loops: CDR1 KGHSH, CDR2 LQKENI. CDR3 length: 15 residues. CDR3 sequence: CASSTTGVGANVLTF. DNA for the CDR3: TGTGCCAGCTCAACAACAGGGGTTGGGGCCAACGTCCTGACTTTC.

The genes are TRBV10-2 and TRBJ2-1, with D unclear. CDR3 size: 13 residues. V lost 0 bases to trimming and J lost 6 bases, with 6 bases between them. Germline values: CDR1 WSHSY, CDR2 SAAADI. The CDR3 is CASSESNLNEQFF. CDR3 coding DNA: TGCGCCAGCAGTGAGTCTAATCTCAATGAGCAGTTCTTC.

This chain joins TRBV7-9 and TRBJ1-1; no reliable D call. The germline V gene encodes CDR1 SEHNR and CDR2 FQNEAQ (reference sequence). The germline V and J ends were trimmed by 3 bases and 7 bases, with 9 bases remaining between them. The CDR3 sequence is 12 residues long. The CDR3 protein is CASSLGQFEAFF. The CDR3 DNA follows: TGTGCCAGCAGCTTGGGTCAGTTTGAAGCTTTCTTT. Combining the CDR3 with reference TRBV7-9 and TRBJ1-1 gives the whole variable domain DTGVSQNPRHKITKRGQNVTFRCDPISEHNRLYWYRQTLGQGPEFLTYFQNEAQLEKSRLLSDRFSAERPKGSFSTLEIQRTEQGDSAMYLCASSLGQFEAFFGQGTRLTVV.

The chain links TRBV25-1 to TRBJ2-5; TRBD2 agrees at 14 bases. Germline V gene sequence: CDR1 MGHDK, CDR2 SYGVNS. The CDR3 covers 15 residues. The V and J ends lost 3 bases and 5 bases, in that order; junction bases with no gene match: 2. CDR3 amino acids: CASSDRLAGGETQYF. CDR3 sequence (DNA): TGTGCCAGCAGTGATCGACTAGCGGGGGGGGAGACCCAGTACTTC.

V and J are TRBV5-1 and TRBJ1-4, with 7 bases identical to TRBD1. The trim removed 2 bases at V and 5 bases at J, leaving 3 bases unmatched. CDR3 size: 14 residues. CDR1 SGHRS and CDR2 YFSETQ come from the germline V gene. In DNA, the CDR3 is TGCGCCAGCAGCTTTGGGACAGCAAATGAAAAACTGTTTTTT. The encoded protein is CASSFGTANEKLFF.

The rearrangement uses TRBV5-1 and TRBJ1-2; D unresolved. The length of the CDR3 is 14 residues. With 2 bases removed from V and 2 bases from J, the gap between germline ends came to 10 bases. From germline, CDR1 is SGHRS and CDR2 YFSETQ. The CDR3 loop reads CASSFGNTNYGYTF. The CDR3 coding sequence is TGCGCCAGCAGCTTCGGCAATACCAACTATGGCTACACCTTC.

The chain carries TRBV6-4 and TRBJ2-5; D may be TRBD1 (5 bases). The CDR3 covers 16 residues. With 0 bases removed from V and 4 bases from J, the gap between germline ends came to 15 bases. Germline assignment: CDR1 MRHNA and CDR2 SNTAGT. The DNA for the CDR3 is TGTGCCAGCAGTGACTCGGGAAACAGGCGCGGAGAGACCCAGTACTTC. It translates to CASSDSGNRRGETQYF.

The chain recombines TRBV4-2 with TRBJ1-4; 7 bases agree with TRBD1. The trim removed 4 bases at V and 12 bases at J, leaving 2 bases unmatched. CDR1 is LGHNA, CDR2 YNFKEQ, per germline. The CDR3 loop spans 11 amino acids. DNA of the CDR3: TGTGCCAGCAGCCCCCAGGGGGAACTGTTTTTT. It is translated as CASSPQGELFF.

The genes are TRBV6-6 and TRBJ1-2; maybe TRBD1 (5 bases). The CDR3 has 13 residues. The V end was cut by 8 bases, the J end by 4 bases, with 14 bases between. The germline CDR1 and CDR2 sequences are MNHNY and SVGAGI (reference sequence). Here the CDR3 reads CASLAPGSYGYTF. The CDR3 nucleotides are TGTGCCAGCCTTGCTCCAGGGTCCTATGGCTACACCTTC.

The V and J genes are TRBV7-6 and TRBJ2-1, with a possible D match to TRBD2 (5 bases). The CDR3 consists of 15 residues. Trimming cost V 5 bases and J 2 bases, with 13 bases left between them. Germline V gene sequence: CDR1 SGHVS, CDR2 FNYEAQ. In DNA, the CDR3 is TGTGCCAGCAGCCCGAGCGGTAACGCCTACAATGAGCAGTTCTTC. Encoded protein: CASSPSGNAYNEQFF.

By proportion, this clone is large. The rearrangement uses TRBV7-3 and TRBJ2-1, with 8 bases identical to TRBD2. V trimming: 5 bases; J trimming: 2 bases; junction bases outside the gene matches: 8. The length of the CDR3 is 16 residues. Germline loops: CDR1 SGHTA, CDR2 FQGTGA. CDR3 protein: CASSPQTSAAYNEQFF. CDR3 bases: TGTGCCAGCAGCCCCCAGACTAGCGCAGCCTACAATGAGCAGTTCTTC. The full variable domain, with the rest looked up from reference TRBV7-3 and TRBJ2-1, is GAGVSQTPSNKVTEKGKYVELRCDPISGHTALYWYRQSLGQGPEFLIYFQGTGAADDSGLPNDRFFAVRPEGSVSTLKIQRTERGDSAVYLCASSPQTSAAYNEQFFGPGTRLTVL.

In nucleotides, the CDR3 is TGTGCCAGCAGTTGGAGGAGTGCTAGCGCGAGGAGCTCCTACGAGCAGTACTTC. Amino acids: CASSWRSASARSSYEQYF. The chain is built from TRBV27 and TRBJ2-7; possibly TRBD2 for D (6 bases). V was clipped by 4 bases and J by 0 bases, with 22 bases between them. The CDR3 has 18 amino acids. Germline loops: CDR1 MNHEY, CDR2 SMNVEV (reference sequence).

Concerning this clone: The junction differs from germline at one of its ends, possibly a read error. The CDR3 coding sequence is TGTGCTAGTGGTTTGTTTAGCTTC. Its protein product is CASGLFSF. J is TRBJ2-7 and V is TRBV12-5; D not resolved. The CDR3 contains 8 residues. Looked up from germline, CDR1 is LGHNT and CDR2 is FRNRAP. The variable domain in full, completed from reference TRBV12-5 and TRBJ2-7, reads DARVTQTPRHKVTEMGQEVTMRCQPILGHNTVFWYRQTMMQGLELLAYFRNRAPLDDSGMPKDRFSAEMPDATLATLKIQPSEPRDSAVYFCASGLFSFGPGTRLTVT.

This chain connects TRBV19 to TRBJ1-5; perhaps TRBD1 as D (5 bases). The ends were cut back, 3 bases at V and 5 bases at J, with 11 bases in the middle. The CDR3 is 14 amino acids. Germline V CDR1 and CDR2: LNHDA, SQIVND (reference sequence). For the CDR3, the DNA is TGTGCCAGTAGTATTCCACAGGCCCATCAGCCCCAGCATTTT. This codes for CASSIPQAHQPQHF.

The chain has TRBV2 and TRBJ1-6, with 7 positions matching TRBD1. Looked up from germline, CDR1 is SNHLY and CDR2 is FYNNEI. This CDR3 has 15 residues. V lost 3 bases to trimming and J lost 6 bases; unmatched junction nucleotides: 5. CDR3 in amino acids: CASSDRGYGNSPLHF. CDR3 coding DNA: TGTGCCAGCAGTGACAGGGGGTATGGTAATTCACCCCTCCACTTT.